These 8 T cell receptor beta chains were sequenced from one sample in a study of T-cell reconstitution after alpha-beta-depleted transplantation in children. Library preparation (for TCRbeta) was performed with unique molecular identifiers. Via MiXCR, TCRdb re-called the PCR reads, giving one row per CDR3 protein. The repertoire consists of 97,000 or so distinct CDR3 sequences, with approximately 5.4% occurring once and the leading ten covering 5.5% to 7%. The material sequenced was PBMCs, mostly from graft donor cells, taken 60 days after TCRalphabeta/CD19-depleted stem cell transplant. The receptors were gathered from a female patient aged 2-9 years who had a stem cell transplant for Fanconi anemia, so the T cells may come from the graft donor.

This clonotype has more than one count but fewer than ten. The chain joins TRBV11-2 to TRBJ2-7, with 9 nucleotides matching TRBD1. The CDR3 has 18 residues. Germline CDR1 and CDR2: SGHAT and FQNNGV. J lost 1 base, V lost 1 base, and 11 bases had no gene match. The CDR3 bases are TGTGCCAGCAGCTTAGTACATCTTTCCGGGACAGGGTCCTACGAGCAGTACTTC. Translated: CASSLVHLSGTGSYEQYF.

The chain carries TRBV5-1 and TRBJ2-3; 7 nucleotides align to TRBD1. CDR1 and CDR2 from the germline V gene are SGHRS and YFSETQ. The CDR3 has 16 residues. V trimming: 4 bases; J trimming: 1 base; junction bases outside the gene matches: 9. The chain's CDR3 is CASSLRTGIGTDTQYF. CDR3 nucleotide sequence: TGCGCCAGCAGCCTAAGGACAGGAATTGGCACAGATACGCAGTATTTT. Together with reference TRBV5-1 and TRBJ2-3, the CDR3 gives the full variable domain: KAGVTQTPRYLIKTRGQQVTLSCSPISGHRSVSWYQQTPGQGLQFLFEYFSETQRNKGNFPGRFSGRQFSNSRSEMNVSTLELGDSALYLCASSLRTGIGTDTQYFGPGTRLTVL.

This clonotype occurred many times. The chain recombines TRBV10-3 with TRBJ1-1; no clear D. The CDR3 has 17 amino acids. V shed 4 bases and J shed 0 bases, with 18 bases lying between them. The germline CDR1 and CDR2 sequences are ENHRY and SYGVKD. CDR3 region: CAISGSSLHSMNTEAFF. Written as DNA, the CDR3 is TGTGCCATCAGTGGTTCCTCCCTCCACTCAATGAACACTGAAGCTTTCTTT.

The chain carries TRBV9 and TRBJ2-3; 13 bases map to TRBD2. The junction had 7 bases not matched to a gene; V was cut back by 0 bases and J by 3 bases. The CDR3 totals 18 residues. Germline CDR1 is SGDLS and CDR2 is YYNGEE. DNA of the CDR3: TGTGCCAGCAGCGTAGATCCACTAGCGGGAGGGCCGACAGATACGCAGTATTTT. This gives the protein CASSVDPLAGGPTDTQYF.

This clonotype was found many times. V gene TRBV12-3 or TRBV12-4 combines with J gene TRBJ2-4, with D perhaps being TRBD1 or TRBD2 (5 bases each). V was cut by 5 bases and J by 6 bases, with 11 bases left in between. This CDR3 contains 13 residues. DNA of the CDR3: TGTGCCAGCAGTCCCGGGGCCCCAAACATTCAGTACTTC. It is translated as CASSPGAPNIQYF.

There are many counts of this clonotype. The chain has TRBV19 and TRBJ1-2; 7 bases are a match to TRBD1. Germline CDR1 reads LNHDA; CDR2 reads SQIVND (reference sequence). The CDR3 runs 15 residues. V was pared by 4 bases and J by 2 bases, with 7 bases of the junction left unmatched. The CDR3 here is CASSRTGDVNYGYTF. In nucleotides, the CDR3 is TGTGCCAGTAGTAGAACAGGGGACGTGAACTATGGCTACACCTTC.

The V gene is TRBV5-1, the J gene TRBJ2-5; no reliable D call. V was shortened by 3 bases and J by 4 bases, with 7 bases between the two germline ends. The CDR3 runs 12 residues. The germline V gene has CDR1 SGHRS and CDR2 YFSETQ. Here the CDR3 reads CASSSNGETQYF. The CDR3 DNA reads as TGCGCCAGCAGCTCAAACGGAGAGACCCAGTACTTC. Full variable domain (remainder filled in from reference TRBV5-1 and TRBJ2-5): KAGVTQTPRYLIKTRGQQVTLSCSPISGHRSVSWYQQTPGQGLQFLFEYFSETQRNKGNFPGRFSGRQFSNSRSEMNVSTLELGDSALYLCASSSNGETQYFGPGTRLLVL.

This clonotype was detected only a few times. The J gene is TRBJ1-6, the V gene TRBV7-9; no clear D. The CDR3 has 15 residues. Trimming removed 3 bases at V and 7 bases at J, with 13 bases between. The germline V gene has CDR1 SEHNR and CDR2 FQNEAQ (reference sequence). The CDR3 sequence: CASSFFGTANSPLHF. In nucleotides, the CDR3 is TGTGCCAGCAGCTTTTTCGGAACAGCCAATTCACCCCTCCACTTT.